This entry lists 15 T cell receptor beta chains sequenced from one sample in a study of radiation and T cells in renal cell carcinoma. Time point defined: blood 4 weeks post-SBRT, at nephrectomy. Regarding treatment: 15 Gy SBRT to primary tumor, nephrectomy 4 weeks later. The table came from immunoSEQ multiplex PCR; TCRdb's copy has only in-frame clones and leaves some out. The sample has 140,000 to 150,000 clones; about 88% are singletons. The source was blood, collected from a patient whose treatment included radiotherapy and nephrectomy. The source is a woman between 50 and 59 years old with renal cell carcinoma.

This clone turned up a few times. The gene calls are TRBV7-2 and TRBJ1-5; no definite D call. Germline V CDR1 and CDR2: SGHTA, FQGNSA. This CDR3 is 15 amino acids long. The V end was cut by 5 bases, the J end by 8 bases, with 19 bases between. The CDR3, as DNA: TGTGCCAGCAGCCGGACTGTTATGTCCGTCGAGCCCCAGCATTTT. Amino acid sequence: CASSRTVMSVEPQHF. Looking up the rest from reference TRBV7-2 and TRBJ1-5 gives the full variable domain: GAGVSQSPSNKVTEKGKDVELRCDPISGHTALYWYRQSLGQGLEFLIYFQGNSAPDKSGLPSDRFSAERTGGSVSTLTIQRTQQEDSAVYLCASSRTVMSVEPQHFGDGTRLSIL.

The rearrangement joins TRBV18 to TRBJ1-4; no definite D call. In germline, CDR1 is KGHSH, CDR2 LQKENI. CDR3 length: 13 amino acids. V lost 8 bases, J lost 0 bases, and 7 bases lay in between. CDR3 DNA: TGTGCCAGCCTGGATCCAACTAATGAAAAACTGTTTTTT. Translating gives CASLDPTNEKLFF. The whole variable domain, filled in from reference TRBV18 and TRBJ1-4, reads NAGVMQNPRHLVRRRGQEARLRCSPMKGHSHVYWYRQLPEEGLKFMVYLQKENIIDESGMPKERFSAEFPKEGPSILRIQQVVRGDSAAYFCASLDPTNEKLFFGSGTQLSVL.

The CDR3 loop reads CASSPDSDTQYF. CDR3 nucleotides: TGTGCCAGCAGCCCGGACAGTGATACGCAGTATTTT. The gene calls are TRBV6-6 and TRBJ2-3, with D maybe TRBD1 (6 bases). The V end was cut by 6 bases, the J end by 6 bases, with 10 bases between. The CDR3 is 12 amino acids. Germline assignment: CDR1 MNHNY and CDR2 SVGAGI (reference sequence).

The chain couples TRBV28 to TRBJ1-4; 8 bases fit TRBD1. The CDR3 loop spans 15 amino acids. CDR1 and CDR2 from the germline V gene are MDHEN and SYDVKM. The ends lost 7 bases at V and 6 bases at J; junction bases unmatched: 10. This CDR3 is CASKPGRGLHEKLFF. CDR3 coding DNA: TGTGCCAGCAAACCGGGCAGGGGGCTGCATGAAAAACTGTTTTTT.

The chain links TRBV28 to TRBJ2-3; 8 bases agree with TRBD1. CDR3 length: 16 amino acids. V trimming: 1 base; J trimming: 4 bases; junction bases outside the gene matches: 7. Germline CDR1 is MDHEN and CDR2 is SYDVKM. In nucleotides, the CDR3 is TGTGCCAGCAGTTTATTAGGACAGGGATTGGCAGATACGCAGTATTTT. Amino acid sequence: CASSLLGQGLADTQYF.

This clone was counted only a few times. The gene calls are TRBV7-2 and TRBJ2-1, with 7 nucleotides matching TRBD1. CDR3 length equals 13 residues. Germline-derived CDR1 and CDR2 are SGHTA and FQGNSA. V shed 3 bases, J shed 8 bases, and the junction held 4 bases outside the gene matches. This chain's CDR3 is CASSFTTGDEQFF. In DNA, the CDR3 is TGTGCCAGCAGCTTCACCACAGGGGATGAGCAGTTCTTC. Full variable domain (outside the CDR3, taken from reference TRBV7-2 and TRBJ2-1): GAGVSQSPSNKVTEKGKDVELRCDPISGHTALYWYRQSLGQGLEFLIYFQGNSAPDKSGLPSDRFSAERTGGSVSTLTIQRTQQEDSAVYLCASSFTTGDEQFFGPGTRLTVL.

The V call is TRBV7-2, the J call TRBJ2-1, with D possibly TRBD2 on 6 matching bases. This CDR3 region has 16 residues. CDR1 and CDR2 from the germline V gene are SGHTA and FQGNSA. Trimming took 1 base from V and 0 from J, leaving 10 bases between them. The CDR3 sequence: CASSLGASASYNEQFF. In nucleotides, the CDR3 is TGTGCCAGCAGCTTAGGAGCTAGCGCCTCCTACAATGAGCAGTTCTTC.

In its sample, this clone was seen once. Written as DNA, the CDR3 is TGTGCCATCAGTGAGTCGAATGAGGGCAATGAGCAGTTCTTC. Its protein product is CAISESNEGNEQFF. This chain links TRBV10-3 with TRBJ2-1; possible D gene TRBD2, 5 bases. Between the trimmed V and J ends, which lost 0 bases and 6 bases, there was a span of 9 bases. The CDR3 consists of 14 residues. Per germline, CDR1 ENHRY and CDR2 SYGVKD.

CDR3 nucleotides: TGTGCCAGTAGTATTGACAGTGGGACGCAACGGCCCCAGCATTTT. This encodes CASSIDSGTQRPQHF. The rearrangement links TRBV19 to TRBJ1-5, with D perhaps TRBD1 (5 bases). V shed 3 bases and J shed 9 bases, with 18 bases lying between them. Germline V gives CDR1 LNHDA, CDR2 SQIVND (reference sequence). The CDR3 totals 15 residues.

The V gene is TRBV7-9, the J gene TRBJ1-1; the D gene is possibly TRBD1 (5 bases). The CDR3 loop spans 14 amino acids. CDR1 and CDR2 (germline): SEHNR, FQNEAQ (reference sequence). Between the trimmed V and J ends, which lost 2 bases and 3 bases, there was a span of 10 bases. CDR3 in amino acids: CASSLSGGDTEAFF. The CDR3 nucleotides read TGTGCCAGCAGCTTAAGTGGGGGTGACACTGAAGCTTTCTTT.

This clone appeared once. The J gene is TRBJ2-6, the V gene TRBV19; D not resolved. This CDR3 region has 14 residues. V was shortened by 7 bases and J by 1 base, with 8 bases between the two germline ends. The germline V gene encodes CDR1 LNHDA and CDR2 SQIVND (reference sequence). Here the CDR3 reads CASNEKSGANVLTF. CDR3 in DNA: TGTGCCAGTAACGAGAAGTCTGGGGCCAACGTCCTGACTTTC.

The rearrangement joins TRBV19 to TRBJ2-7; weak D call: TRBD2 (5 bases). The CDR3 runs 16 residues. Looked up from germline, CDR1 is LNHDA and CDR2 is SQIVND (reference sequence). V shed 3 bases and J shed 3 bases, with 18 bases lying between them. CDR3 DNA sequence: TGTGCCAGTAGTATTAGTGCGGCGGAGGCCGTCTACGAGCAGTACTTC. Translation gives CASSISAAEAVYEQYF.

This rearrangement joins TRBV9 to TRBJ1-5; TRBD1 agrees at 10 bases. The CDR3 sequence is 15 residues long. V was pared by 5 bases and J by 3 bases, with 5 bases of the junction left unmatched. Germline CDR1 SGDLS, CDR2 YYNGEE. For the CDR3, the DNA is TGTGCCAGCAGTAAGGGACAGGGGACCAATCAGCCCCAGCATTTT. As protein: CASSKGQGTNQPQHF.

The chain links TRBV21-1 to TRBJ1-2; TRBD1, as called in the table, went unchecked against the DNA. TRBV21-1 is listed as a pseudogene. CDR3 size: 16 residues. CDR3 DNA sequence: TGTGCCAGCAGCAGCAAGTATACAGGGGGGTTTTTTGGCTACACCTTC. The encoded protein is CASSSKYTGGFFGYTF.

The gene calls are TRBV6-5 and TRBJ2-5; TRBD2 matches at 15 bases. V shed 5 bases and J 6 bases; nucleotides not matched to a gene: 4. CDR1 is MNHEY, CDR2 SVGAGI, per germline. The CDR3 totals 15 residues. The CDR3 coding sequence is TGTGCCAGCAGTCGGACTAGCGGGGGGGCGAAGACCCAGTACTTC. It translates to CASSRTSGGAKTQYF.